The 32 T cell receptor beta chains below all came from one sample that was sequenced in a study of blood T cell repertoires in COVID-19. Clones were read by immunoSEQ multiplex PCR, and TCRdb kept only the in-frame ones, dropping some. The table shows around 180,000 clones, with approximately 89% occurring only once. The specimen sequenced was peripheral blood. These receptors all stem from a woman between 25 and 40 years old with acute or convalescent COVID-19.

The rearrangement joins TRBV20-1 to TRBJ2-3; maybe TRBD1 (6 bases). Germline-derived CDR1 and CDR2 are DFQATT and SNEGSKA (reference sequence). This CDR3 has 12 amino acids. Trimming removed 3 bases at V and 6 bases at J, with 10 bases between. The DNA of the CDR3 is TGCAGTGCTAGTCAGGGGTCGGATACGCAGTATTTT. This sequence encodes CSASQGSDTQYF.

The chain couples TRBV5-6 to TRBJ1-1; D is possibly TRBD1 (6 bases). The germline V gene encodes CDR1 SGHDT and CDR2 YYEEEE. The CDR3 covers 14 residues. Between the trimmed V and J ends, which lost 7 bases and 1 base, there was a span of 14 bases. DNA for the CDR3: TGTGCCAGCGGGTGGGACAAATCGAACACTGAAGCTTTCTTT. Its translation: CASGWDKSNTEAFF.

This clone was observed a single time. J is TRBJ2-5 and V is TRBV7-9, with D tentatively TRBD2 (6 bases). The ends were cut back, 3 bases at V and 1 base at J, with 6 bases in the middle. Germline V lookup: CDR1 SEHNR, CDR2 FQNEAQ (reference sequence). The CDR3 contains 13 residues. CDR3 amino acids: CASSLEGQETQYF. The DNA for the CDR3 is TGTGCCAGCAGCTTGGAGGGCCAAGAGACCCAGTACTTC.

The gene calls are TRBV5-6 and TRBJ1-2; 9 bases are a match to TRBD1. The CDR3 contains 13 residues. Looked up from germline, CDR1 is SGHDT and CDR2 is YYEEEE. The V segment lost 1 base and the J segment 8 bases; nucleotides outside the gene matches: 3. CDR3 sequence (DNA): TGTGCCAGCAGCTTGCGGACAGGGGAAGGCTACACCTTC. Encoded protein: CASSLRTGEGYTF.

The chain recombines TRBV27 with TRBJ2-7; TRBD1 aligns across 8 bases. Trimming removed 5 bases from V and 3 bases from J; junction bases left unmatched: 3. The length of the CDR3 is 13 residues. Germline loops: CDR1 MNHEY, CDR2 SMNVEV (reference sequence). CDR3 region: CASSVTGDYEQYF. CDR3 nucleotide sequence: TGTGCCAGCAGTGTGACAGGGGACTACGAGCAGTACTTC.

The V and J genes are TRBV29-1 and TRBJ2-3; 7 bases line up with TRBD1. Germline values: CDR1 SQVTM, CDR2 ANQGSEA. The CDR3 consists of 14 residues. V dropped 2 bases and J dropped 2; count of bases not matched to a gene: 4. CDR3 sequence: CSVESGTATDTQYF. CDR3 nucleotides: TGCAGCGTTGAATCCGGGACAGCCACAGATACGCAGTATTTT.

The J gene is TRBJ2-1, the V gene TRBV28, with D possibly TRBD2 on 5 matching bases. The CDR3 length is 12 residues. Germline-derived CDR1 and CDR2 are MDHEN and SYDVKM. Trimming removed 8 bases at V and 4 bases at J, with 9 bases between. This CDR3 reads CASGSGYNEQFF. DNA for the CDR3: TGTGCCAGCGGGAGCGGTTACAATGAGCAGTTCTTC. Using reference TRBV28 and TRBJ2-1 for the parts outside the CDR3, the full variable domain is DVKVTQSSRYLVKRTGEKVFLECVQDMDHENMFWYRQDPGLGLRLIYFSYDVKMKEKGDIPEGYSVSREKKERFSLILESASTNQTSMYLCASGSGYNEQFFGPGTRLTVL.

The count of this clone is one. The rearrangement links TRBV28 to TRBJ2-5; a possible D gene is TRBD1 (6 bases). The length of the CDR3 is 11 residues. V was shortened by 10 bases and J by 7 bases, with 13 bases between the two germline ends. From germline, CDR1 is MDHEN and CDR2 SYDVKM. CDR3 DNA sequence: TGTGCCACCCGGACAGTTGGGACCCAGTACTTC. Translated: CATRTVGTQYF.

The chain recombines TRBV4-1 with TRBJ2-1, with D possibly TRBD2 on 5 matching bases. This CDR3 has 15 amino acids. Germline-derived CDR1 and CDR2 are MGHRA and YSYEKL. V was cut by 6 bases and J by 3 bases, with 15 bases left in between. CDR3 residues: CASRNLAGRYNEQFF. The CDR3 nucleotides are TGCGCCAGCAGAAATTTGGCGGGTCGCTACAATGAGCAGTTCTTC.

The genes are TRBV20-1 and TRBJ2-3; 12 nucleotides match TRBD2. After removal of 6 bases from V and 14 bases from J, the junction contained 3 bases not matched to a gene. Germline CDR1 reads DFQATT; CDR2 reads SNEGSKA (reference sequence). The CDR3 runs 10 residues. The CDR3 sequence is CSASSGRAYF. The CDR3 DNA reads TGCAGTGCCTCTAGCGGGAGGGCGTATTTT.

This chain uses TRBV5-1 with TRBJ2-5; 8 bases align to TRBD1. The length of the CDR3 is 14 residues. V lost 3 bases, J lost 4 bases, and 5 bases stayed unmatched. CDR1 and CDR2 (germline): SGHRS, YFSETQ. As DNA, the CDR3 is TGCGCCAGCAGCTCCAGGGGGCGCATAGAGACCCAGTACTTC. As protein: CASSSRGRIETQYF.

V is TRBV28 and J is TRBJ2-5; D is unresolved. The CDR3 covers 12 residues. The ends were cut back, 3 bases at V and 3 bases at J, with 5 bases in the middle. Germline lookup yields CDR1 MDHEN and CDR2 SYDVKM. This chain's CDR3 is CASSFREETQYF. CDR3 nucleotide sequence: TGTGCCAGCAGTTTCCGTGAAGAGACCCAGTACTTC.

V gene TRBV19 combines with J gene TRBJ1-1, with TRBD1 matching 9 bases. CDR3 length: 15 residues. The J segment lost 5 bases and the V segment lost 6 bases, leaving 10 bases of the junction unmatched. The germline V gene has CDR1 LNHDA and CDR2 SQIVND (reference sequence). This CDR3 is CASRNRGRPGTEAFF. The CDR3 nucleotides read TGTGCCAGTAGGAACAGGGGGCGCCCAGGAACTGAAGCTTTCTTT.

J is TRBJ2-7 and V is TRBV28; D remains unclear. This CDR3 has 11 amino acids. Trimming left V 6 bases short and J 8 bases short, with 11 bases between. Germline loops: CDR1 MDHEN, CDR2 SYDVKM. CDR3 coding DNA: TGTGCCAGCAGGTCTTACAGTCAGCAGTACTTC. It is translated as CASRSYSQQYF.

V and J are TRBV28 and TRBJ1-1; D possibly corresponds to TRBD1 (6 bases). CDR3 length equals 14 residues. Germline V gene sequence: CDR1 MDHEN, CDR2 SYDVKM. With 8 bases removed from V and 1 base from J, the gap between germline ends came to 14 bases. CDR3 sequence reads: CASAVGARNTEAFF. The CDR3 DNA follows: TGTGCCAGCGCGGTGGGGGCGAGGAACACTGAAGCTTTCTTT.

This rearrangement joins TRBV5-1 to TRBJ2-3; 8 nucleotides agree with TRBD2. The V segment lost 0 bases and the J segment 6 bases; nucleotides outside the gene matches: 12. Germline V gene lookup returns CDR1 SGHRS and CDR2 YFSETQ. The CDR3 length is 17 residues. In nucleotides, the CDR3 is TGCGCCAGCAGCTTGGGAAGTCCTAGCGGGCTTGGGGATACGCAGTATTTT. Protein: CASSLGSPSGLGDTQYF.

This chain links TRBV11-3 with TRBJ2-3; a possible D gene is TRBD2 (6 bases). The CDR3 has 13 residues. Per the germline V gene, CDR1 is SGHNT and CDR2 is YENEEA. Trimming removed 1 base from V and 4 bases from J, with 6 bases in between. The CDR3 region has the DNA TGTGCCAGCAGCTTAGGGGAGGCAGATACGCAGTATTTT. Protein sequence: CASSLGEADTQYF.

The chain joins TRBV2 to TRBJ2-1; perhaps TRBD2 as D (6 bases). Germline lookup yields CDR1 SNHLY and CDR2 FYNNEI. The CDR3 length is 15 residues. With 4 bases removed from V and 1 base from J, the gap between germline ends came to 11 bases. For the CDR3, the DNA is TGTGCCAGCAGTGCAGGAGGGCCTTCCTACAATGAGCAGTTCTTC. Encoded protein: CASSAGGPSYNEQFF.

J is TRBJ1-5 and V is TRBV3-1 (or the pseudogene TRBV3-2); the D is unclear. The CDR3 covers 15 residues. Germline CDR1 and CDR2: LGHDT and YNNKEL (reference sequence). V gave up 4 bases and J gave up 1 base, with 11 bases separating them. The CDR3 here is CASSPGRLSNQPQHF. CDR3 DNA sequence: TGTGCCAGCAGCCCCGGCAGGTTGAGCAATCAGCCCCAGCATTTT.

The V gene is TRBV5-1, the J gene TRBJ2-7; 7 nucleotides agree with TRBD2. Germline CDR1 and CDR2: SGHRS and YFSETQ. The CDR3 runs 17 residues. The trim removed 4 bases at V and 0 bases at J, leaving 13 bases unmatched. This CDR3 is CASSRRRDSGPSYEQYF. The CDR3 DNA reads TGCGCCAGCAGCCGCCGCCGGGATAGCGGGCCCTCCTACGAGCAGTACTTC.

This chain links TRBV5-1 with TRBJ2-1; 12 bases align to TRBD1. CDR3 size: 14 residues. With 4 bases clipped from V and 9 bases from J, the junction kept 5 bases outside the gene matches. The V gene's germline CDR1 is SGHRS and CDR2 YFSETQ. In DNA, the CDR3 is TGCGCCAGCAGCATCGGGACAGGGGGCTTTGAGCAGTTCTTC. Translation: CASSIGTGGFEQFF.

The V gene is TRBV7-9, the J gene TRBJ2-5, with 10 bases fitting TRBD1. The CDR3 consists of 15 residues. Trimming removed 5 bases from V and 4 bases from J; junction bases left unmatched: 7. The germline V gene has CDR1 SEHNR and CDR2 FQNEAQ (reference sequence). The CDR3 loop is CASSAGQGILETQYF. In DNA, the CDR3 is TGTGCCAGCAGCGCGGGACAGGGGATACTAGAGACCCAGTACTTC.

This clone occurred a few times. The chain joins TRBV28 to TRBJ1-5; 8 positions match TRBD1. J was trimmed by 7 bases and V by 5 bases; bases with no gene match: 7. The CDR3 is 14 residues long. Germline V gene lookup returns CDR1 MDHEN and CDR2 SYDVKM. The CDR3: CASSPRTGRQPQHF. In DNA, the CDR3 is TGTGCCAGCAGTCCCCGGACAGGGAGGCAGCCCCAGCATTTT.

This chain connects TRBV9 to TRBJ2-5; tentative D call: TRBD2 (5 bases). Germline V gives CDR1 SGDLS, CDR2 YYNGEE. The CDR3 is made up of 15 amino acids. With 6 bases removed from V and 5 bases from J, the gap between germline ends came to 20 bases. CDR3 in DNA: TGTGCCAGCACCCCTTCCTGGAGGACCGAGGAGACCCAGTACTTC. It translates to CASTPSWRTEETQYF.

This rearrangement joins TRBV6-1 to TRBJ2-3; no firm D call. V was clipped by 0 bases and J by 1 base, with 11 bases between them. The CDR3 extends over 16 amino acids. Germline V gene sequence: CDR1 MNHNS, CDR2 SASEGT. The CDR3 here is CASSEASVFRTDTQYF. The CDR3 bases are TGTGCCAGCAGTGAAGCGTCCGTATTCCGCACAGATACGCAGTATTTT.

This chain links TRBV6-6 with TRBJ1-5; D unresolved. There are 13 residues in the CDR3. V lost 2 bases and J 5 bases, leaving 7 bases between the germline ends. The germline gives CDR1 MNHNY, CDR2 SVGAGI (reference sequence). For the CDR3, the DNA is TGTGCCAGCAGTTACGCAGGCTATCAGCCCCAGCATTTT. Its protein product is CASSYAGYQPQHF.

The CDR3 loop is CASSRVSYGANVLTF. CDR3 DNA sequence: TGTGCCAGCAGCCGGGTGAGCTACGGGGCCAACGTCCTGACTTTC. V usage is TRBV7-8 and J usage is TRBJ2-6; D remains unclear. The germline gives CDR1 SGHVS, CDR2 FQNEAQ. Trimming removed 5 bases at V and 4 bases at J, with 12 bases between. The CDR3 extends over 15 amino acids.

This clone was picked up one time. V and J are TRBV30 and TRBJ2-7; tentatively, D is TRBD2 (5 bases). V dropped 5 bases and J dropped 1 base, with 9 bases sitting between them. Per germline, CDR1 GTSNPN and CDR2 SVGIG (reference sequence). This CDR3 region has 12 residues. In nucleotides, the CDR3 is TGTGCCTGGTCCCGACTATCCTACGAGCAGTACTTC. Its protein is CAWSRLSYEQYF. Variable domain in full (rest from reference TRBV30 and TRBJ2-7): SQTIHQWPATLVQPVGSPLSLECTVEGTSNPNLYWYRQAAGRGLQLLFYSVGIGQISSEVPQNLSASRPQDRQFILSSKKLLLSDSGFYLCAWSRLSYEQYFGPGTRLTVT.

The gene calls are TRBV6-5 and TRBJ1-2; TRBD1 agrees at 11 bases. The CDR3 runs to 16 residues. V shed 4 bases and J 8 bases; nucleotides not matched to a gene: 12. The germline gives CDR1 MNHEY, CDR2 SVGAGI. The CDR3 is CASSSSGTGGARGYTF. The DNA of the CDR3 is TGTGCCAGCAGTTCCTCCGGGACAGGGGGGGCGAGGGGCTACACCTTC.

The rearrangement uses TRBV7-9 and TRBJ1-1; D gene unclear. The germline V and J ends were trimmed by 1 base and 11 bases, with 14 bases remaining between them. Germline CDR1 and CDR2: SEHNR and FQNEAQ (reference sequence). This CDR3 spans 13 amino acids. The DNA of the CDR3 is TGTGCCAGCAGCTTAGAGCGGGCGCAAGCGGCTTTCTTT. Its translation: CASSLERAQAAFF.

The chain uses TRBV6-6 and TRBJ1-4, with 8 bases identical to TRBD1. The CDR3 extends over 14 amino acids. Germline CDR1 and CDR2: MNHNY and SVGAGI (reference sequence). The J segment lost 6 bases and the V segment lost 6 bases, leaving 6 bases of the junction unmatched. The chain's CDR3 is CASRADRGYEKLFF. DNA of the CDR3: TGTGCCAGCAGGGCCGACAGGGGTTATGAAAAACTGTTTTTT.

The rearrangement uses TRBV5-1 and TRBJ2-1; TRBD1 agrees at 7 bases. With V trimmed by 7 bases and J by 5 bases, 3 bases remained unmatched. Germline V gene data show CDR1 as SGHRS and CDR2 as YFSETQ. The CDR3 sequence is 12 residues long. CDR3 coding DNA: TGCGCCAGCCGACAGGGAGACAATGAGCAGTTCTTC. This gives the protein CASRQGDNEQFF.